The T cell receptor beta chain described here comes from a study of identifying expanded T cells in peripheral blood. Findings and caveats of the study: Over approximately two and four weeks, about 15 and 19 clones changed, versus around 1.1 between replicates. Variance in clone template counts between approximately 2-week samples significantly increased with total template count across all healthy donors.

Collection occurred without any documented infections or immune events in donors. The V gene's germline CDR1 is SNHLY and CDR2 FYNNEI. The V end lost 2 bases, the J end lost 0 bases, and 7 bases lay between the germline ends. This CDR3 region has 14 residues. Only in-frame clones appear in the TCRdb table, and some are missing; sequencing was by immunoSEQ multiplex PCR. The top ten hold over 12% of the sample, which has roughly 100,000 clones, more than 70% seen once. On this clone itself: Its antigen is currently unknown.

This chain connects TRBV2 to TRBJ1-2; D is unresolved. Sequencing input: blood. The sequence derives from a person between 18 and 75 years old in good health. As DNA, the CDR3 is TGTGCCAGCAGTGAAAACGGTGCTAACTATGGCTACACCTTC. Translation: CASSENGANYGYTF. Full variable domain (rest looked up from reference TRBV2 and TRBJ1-2): EPEVTQTPSHQVTQMGQEVILRCVPISNHLYFYWYRQILGQKVEFLVSFYNNEISEKSEIFDDQFSVERPDGSNFTLKIRSTKLEDSAMYFCASSENGANYGYTFGSGTRLTVV.